This T cell receptor beta chain is from a study of OX40 agonist ivuxolimab in advanced cancers. Study details: Age averaged around 60 years (range roughly 23 to 90), and less than 85% were male.

The CDR3 loop spans 15 amino acids. Germline CDR1 SGHTA, CDR2 FQGNSA. Unmatched junction bases numbered 4, after V lost 1 base and J lost 1 base. Study-wide results and limits: Antigen specificity remained undetermined for the expanded peripheral T cells. CD8+ T cells showed, on average, more clonal expansion than CD4+ cells.

Some clones are missing from TCRdb's copy, which holds only in-frame ones; the method was immunoSEQ multiplex PCR. The sample contains around 76,000 clones, approximately 90% of which appear only once. On this clone: The target antigen is unknown.

The source was CD4+ or CD8+ T cells sorted from blood, collected in a trial of the OX40 agonist ivuxolimab. This TCR was recovered from an adult with an advanced solid tumor such as melanoma, head and neck, liver or kidney cancer. This chain joins TRBV7-2 and TRBJ2-7, with 7 nucleotides matching TRBD1. This CDR3 reads CASSLGQGISYEQYF. The CDR3 coding sequence is TGTGCCAGCAGCTTAGGACAGGGTATTTCCTACGAGCAGTACTTC.